This T cell receptor beta chain was observed in a study of T cells expressing NK-cell markers. TCRdb derives one entry per CDR3 protein from the 5' RACE reads, leaving out DNA. Reported are 300,000 to 500,000 distinct CDR3 sequences; the ten largest clones contain around a tenth. The receptor was isolated from a woman aged 50 to 65 in good health. The specimen sequenced was blood T cells: a sorted CD56 or NKG2C T cell subset, CD4+ or CD8+ T cells, or bulk PBMC T cells (not recorded which).

The CDR3: CASKFSTGTGRGEQFF. The genes are TRBV12-3 or TRBV12-4 and TRBJ2-1; TCRdb proposes TRBD1, but this gene call is untestable without DNA. The CDR3 runs to 16 residues.